This T cell receptor beta chain was recorded in a study of blood T cell repertoires in COVID-19. Across the study: In each case, the material was cDNA or gDNA derived from T cells, B-cell-depleted T cells, or PBMCs.

Per the original methods: By means of reference gene primer amplification, nucleated cell counts were estimated. Generated by immunoSEQ multiplex PCR, the TCRdb table keeps only in-frame clones and is missing some. V, J and clone size reflect that table, while D and trimming were determined from the DNA. There are more than 200,000 clones in the sample; roughly nine tenths occur only once, and 2% to 2.5% lies in the top ten. Germline CDR1 is SGHTA and CDR2 is FQGNSA. The CDR3 consists of 14 residues. After removal of 8 bases from V and 2 bases from J, the junction contained 7 bases not matched to a gene.

This TCR came from a woman aged 50 to 65 with acute or convalescent COVID-19. Material: peripheral blood. The gene calls are TRBV7-2 and TRBJ2-7; 9 bases align to TRBD1. The CDR3 nucleotides are TGTGCCAGCCTTCAGGGACAGGGACCCTACGAGCAGTACTTC. Residues: CASLQGQGPYEQYF.